The 5 T cell receptor beta chains below come from one sample, sequenced in a study of blood T cells in healthy people across ages. Together with a sample-barcoded 5' primer, a J-beta primer mix was included in a second PCR lasting about 7 to 12 cycles. TCRdb redid the calling of the 5' RACE reads with MiXCR, one entry per CDR3 protein. The sample lists under 2,000,000 distinct CDR3 sequences, roughly 50% occurring once. The sample taken for sequencing was blood. The receptors were gathered from a woman aged 40 to 50 in good health.

This clonotype has just a few counts. V and J are TRBV20-1 and TRBJ2-3, with 9 bases fitting TRBD2. Germline CDR1 is DFQATT and CDR2 is SNEGSKA (reference sequence). Trimming took 1 base from V and 2 from J; bases not matched to a gene: 7. This CDR3 comprises 16 residues. In DNA, the CDR3 is TGCAGTGCTAGAGCGCTAGCGGGATTAACCACAGATACGCAGTATTTT. This encodes CSARALAGLTTDTQYF.

The CDR3 DNA is TGCGCCAGCAGCCAAGATCTCCGGGGGGCCGATAGCACAGATACGCAGTATTTT. Amino acids: CASSQDLRGADSTDTQYF. The chain has TRBV4-3 and TRBJ2-3, with D possibly TRBD2 on 7 matching bases. The germline V and J ends were trimmed by 0 bases and 0 bases, with 16 bases remaining between them. Germline V lookup: CDR1 LGHNA, CDR2 YSLEER. CDR3 length: 18 residues.

This clonotype has only a few counts. This chain uses TRBV7-2 with TRBJ2-5, with TRBD2 matching over 11 bases. Trimming removed 5 bases from V and 7 bases from J; junction bases left unmatched: 9. The CDR3 spans 15 residues. CDR1 and CDR2 (germline): SGHTA, FQGNSA. The CDR3 DNA sequence: TGTGCCAGCAGCCCATTACTAGCGGGGGAGGGGACCCAGTACTTC. Its protein is CASSPLLAGEGTQYF. The full variable domain, completed using reference TRBV7-2 and TRBJ2-5, is GAGVSQSPSNKVTEKGKDVELRCDPISGHTALYWYRQSLGQGLEFLIYFQGNSAPDKSGLPSDRFSAERTGGSVSTLTIQRTQQEDSAVYLCASSPLLAGEGTQYFGPGTRLLVL.

A few counts support this clonotype. The chain combines TRBV2 with TRBJ2-1; 8 bases match TRBD2. The V gene end was trimmed by 6 bases and the J gene end by 8 bases; junction bases not matched to a gene: 6. CDR1 is SNHLY and CDR2 is FYNNEI in the germline V gene. The CDR3 has 13 residues. The CDR3 loop reads CASRNSGVHEQFF. CDR3 sequence (DNA): TGTGCCAGCAGAAATAGCGGGGTCCATGAGCAGTTCTTC.

The J gene is TRBJ2-3, the V gene TRBV3-1; tentative D call: TRBD1 (7 bases). The ends were cut back, 6 bases at V and 2 bases at J, with 18 bases in the middle. This CDR3 comprises 16 residues. Germline V gives CDR1 LGHDT, CDR2 YNNKEL (reference sequence). CDR3 nucleotides: TGTGCCAGCAGTCGCCGCGGGACAGCTAACACAGATACGCAGTATTTT. It translates to CASSRRGTANTDTQYF.